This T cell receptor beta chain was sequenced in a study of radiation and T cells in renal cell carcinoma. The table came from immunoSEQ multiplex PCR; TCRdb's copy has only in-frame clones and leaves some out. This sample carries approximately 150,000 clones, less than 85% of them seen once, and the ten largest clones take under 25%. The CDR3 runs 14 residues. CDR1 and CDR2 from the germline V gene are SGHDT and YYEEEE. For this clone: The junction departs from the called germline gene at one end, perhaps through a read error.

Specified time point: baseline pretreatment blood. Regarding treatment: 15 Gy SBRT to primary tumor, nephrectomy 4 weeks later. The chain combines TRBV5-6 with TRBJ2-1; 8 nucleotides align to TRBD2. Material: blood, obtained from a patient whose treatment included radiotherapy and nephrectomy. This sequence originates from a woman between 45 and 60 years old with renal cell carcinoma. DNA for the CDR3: TGTGCCAGCAGCTTGGGCGGGGGTAGCGGGGACTTGATCTTC. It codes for CASSLGGGSGDLIF.